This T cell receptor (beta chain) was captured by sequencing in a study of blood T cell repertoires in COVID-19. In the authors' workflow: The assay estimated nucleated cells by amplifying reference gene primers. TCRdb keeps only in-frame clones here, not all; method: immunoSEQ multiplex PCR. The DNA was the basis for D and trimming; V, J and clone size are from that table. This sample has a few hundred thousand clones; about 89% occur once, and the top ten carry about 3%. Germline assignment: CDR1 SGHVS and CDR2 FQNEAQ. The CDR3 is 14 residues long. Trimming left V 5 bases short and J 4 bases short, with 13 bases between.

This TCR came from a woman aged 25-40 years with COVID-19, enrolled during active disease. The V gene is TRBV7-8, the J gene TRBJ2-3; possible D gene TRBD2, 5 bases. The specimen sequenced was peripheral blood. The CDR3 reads CASSRGSEADTQYF. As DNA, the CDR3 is TGTGCCAGCAGCCGAGGTAGCGAGGCAGATACGCAGTATTTT.